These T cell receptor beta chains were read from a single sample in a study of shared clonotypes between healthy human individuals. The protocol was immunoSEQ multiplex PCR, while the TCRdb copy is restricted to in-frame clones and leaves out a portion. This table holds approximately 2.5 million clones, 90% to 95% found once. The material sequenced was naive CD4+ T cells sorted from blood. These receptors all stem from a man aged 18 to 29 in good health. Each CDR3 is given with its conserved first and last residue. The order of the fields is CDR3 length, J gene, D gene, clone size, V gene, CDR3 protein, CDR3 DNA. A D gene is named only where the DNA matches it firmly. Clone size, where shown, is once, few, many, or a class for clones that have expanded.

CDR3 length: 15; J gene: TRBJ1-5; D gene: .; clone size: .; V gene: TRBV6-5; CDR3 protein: CATSPIGVRNQPQHF; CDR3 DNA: TGTGCCACCTCTCCAATAGGGGTTCGGAATCAGCCCCAGCATTTT
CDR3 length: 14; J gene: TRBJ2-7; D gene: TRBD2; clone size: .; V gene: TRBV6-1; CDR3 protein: CASTPGLAGVEQYF; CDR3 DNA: TGTGCCAGTACCCCGGGACTAGCGGGAGTCGAGCAGTACTTC
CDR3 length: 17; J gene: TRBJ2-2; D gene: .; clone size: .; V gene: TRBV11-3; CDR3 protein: CASSLGIWGGDTGELFF; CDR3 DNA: TGTGCCAGCAGCTTGGGCATATGGGGAGGCGACACCGGGGAGCTGTTTTTT
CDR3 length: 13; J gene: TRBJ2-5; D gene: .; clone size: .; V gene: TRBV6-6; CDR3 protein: CASSYEGKGTQYF; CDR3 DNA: TGTGCCAGCAGTTACGAGGGGAAAGGGACCCAGTACTTC
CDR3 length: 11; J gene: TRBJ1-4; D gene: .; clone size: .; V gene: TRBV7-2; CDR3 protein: CASSPDTELFF; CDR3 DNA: TGTGCCAGCAGCCCCGACACCGAACTGTTTTTT
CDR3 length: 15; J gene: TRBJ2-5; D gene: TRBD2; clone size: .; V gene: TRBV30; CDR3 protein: CAWSVHSGVQETQYF; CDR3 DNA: TGTGCCTGGAGTGTACATAGCGGGGTACAAGAGACCCAGTACTTC
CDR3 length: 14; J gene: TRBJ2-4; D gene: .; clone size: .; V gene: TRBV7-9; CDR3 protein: CASSLKGPKNIQYF; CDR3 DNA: TGTGCCAGCAGCTTAAAAGGGCCAAAAAACATTCAGTACTTC
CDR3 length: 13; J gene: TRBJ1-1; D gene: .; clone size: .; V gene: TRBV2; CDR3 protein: CASSKNRGSEAFF; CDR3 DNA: TGTGCCAGCAGTAAAAATAGGGGTTCTGAAGCTTTCTTT
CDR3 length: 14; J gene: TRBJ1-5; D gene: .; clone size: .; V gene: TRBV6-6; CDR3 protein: CASTTSGGGQPQHF; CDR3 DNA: TGTGCCAGCACCACCTCTGGGGGGGGTCAGCCCCAGCATTTT
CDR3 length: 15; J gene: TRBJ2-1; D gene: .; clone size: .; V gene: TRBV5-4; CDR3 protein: CASSLGLITWGEQFF; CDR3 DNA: TGTGCCAGCAGCTTGGGGTTGATTACTTGGGGTGAGCAGTTCTTC
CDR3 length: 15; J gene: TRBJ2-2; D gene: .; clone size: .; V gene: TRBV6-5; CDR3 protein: CASRTSGSRTGELFF; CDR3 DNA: TGTGCCAGCAGAACCTCAGGAAGCCGAACCGGGGAGCTGTTTTTT
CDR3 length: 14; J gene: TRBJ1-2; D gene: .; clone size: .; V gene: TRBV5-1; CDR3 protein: CASSPGQPNYGYTF; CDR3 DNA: TGCGCCAGCAGCCCGGGACAACCCAACTATGGCTACACCTTC
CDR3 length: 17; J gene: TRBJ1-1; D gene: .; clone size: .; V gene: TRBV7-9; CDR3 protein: CASSQGGGKRSGTEAFF; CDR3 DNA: TGTGCCAGCAGCCAGGGTGGAGGGAAGAGGTCGGGCACTGAAGCTTTCTTT
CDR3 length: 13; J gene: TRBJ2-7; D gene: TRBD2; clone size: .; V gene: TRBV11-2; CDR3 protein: CASSFSGSSEQYF; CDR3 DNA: TGTGCCAGCAGCTTTAGCGGGAGTAGCGAGCAGTACTTC
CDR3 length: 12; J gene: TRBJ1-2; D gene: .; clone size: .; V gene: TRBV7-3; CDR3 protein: CASSFQGPGYTF; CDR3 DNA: TGTGCCAGCAGCTTTCAGGGCCCTGGCTACACCTTC
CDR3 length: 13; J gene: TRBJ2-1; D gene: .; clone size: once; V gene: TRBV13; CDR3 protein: CASSLGQGNEQFF; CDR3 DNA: TGTGCCAGCAGCTTAGGCCAGGGAAATGAGCAGTTCTTC
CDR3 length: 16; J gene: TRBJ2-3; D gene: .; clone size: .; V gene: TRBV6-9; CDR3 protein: CASSSTHWDKTDTQYF; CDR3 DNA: TGTGCCAGCAGTTCTACCCATTGGGACAAGACAGATACGCAGTATTTT
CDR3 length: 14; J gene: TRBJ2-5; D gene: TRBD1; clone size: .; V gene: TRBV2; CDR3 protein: CASSYRGEYETQYF; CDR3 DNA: TGTGCCAGCTCGTACAGGGGCGAGTATGAGACCCAGTACTTC
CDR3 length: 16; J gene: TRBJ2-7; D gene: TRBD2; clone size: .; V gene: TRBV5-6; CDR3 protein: CASSLDGGAGSYEQYF; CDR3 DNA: TGTGCCAGCAGCTTGGACGGGGGGGCAGGGTCCTACGAGCAGTACTTC
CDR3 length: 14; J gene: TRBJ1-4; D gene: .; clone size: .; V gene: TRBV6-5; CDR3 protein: CASSYGYGNEKLFF; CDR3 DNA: TGTGCCAGCAGTTATGGGTACGGCAATGAAAAACTGTTTTTT
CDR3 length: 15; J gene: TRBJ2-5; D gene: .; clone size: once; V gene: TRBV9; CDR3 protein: CASSALGGPQETQYF; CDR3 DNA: TGTGCCAGCAGCGCCCTCGGGGGCCCGCAAGAGACCCAGTACTTC
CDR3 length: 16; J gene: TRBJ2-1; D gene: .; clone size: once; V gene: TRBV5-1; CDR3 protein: CASSLSFGASYNEQFF; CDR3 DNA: TGCGCCAGCAGCTTGAGTTTCGGGGCCTCCTACAATGAGCAGTTCTTC
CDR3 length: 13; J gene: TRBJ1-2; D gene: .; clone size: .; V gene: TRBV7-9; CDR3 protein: CASSLQEDYGYTF; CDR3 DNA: TGTGCCAGCAGCTTGCAGGAGGACTATGGCTACACCTTC